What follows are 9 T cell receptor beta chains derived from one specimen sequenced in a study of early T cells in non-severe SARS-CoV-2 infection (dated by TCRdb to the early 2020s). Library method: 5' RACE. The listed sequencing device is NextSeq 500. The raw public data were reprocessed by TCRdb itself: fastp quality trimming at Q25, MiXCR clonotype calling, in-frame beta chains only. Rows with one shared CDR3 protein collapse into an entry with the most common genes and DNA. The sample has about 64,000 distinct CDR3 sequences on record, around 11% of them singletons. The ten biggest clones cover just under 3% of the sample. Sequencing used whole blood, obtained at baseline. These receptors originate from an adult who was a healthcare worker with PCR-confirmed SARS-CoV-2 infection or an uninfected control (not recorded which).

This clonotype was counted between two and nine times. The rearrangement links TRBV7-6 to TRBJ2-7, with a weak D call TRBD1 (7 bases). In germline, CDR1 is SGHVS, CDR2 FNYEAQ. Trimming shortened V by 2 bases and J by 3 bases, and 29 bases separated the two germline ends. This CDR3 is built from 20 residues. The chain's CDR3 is CASSLRGNRGSAGPLYEQYF. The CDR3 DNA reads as TGTGCCAGCAGCTTACGGGGGAACAGGGGAAGTGCGGGTCCTCTCTACGAGCAGTACTTC.

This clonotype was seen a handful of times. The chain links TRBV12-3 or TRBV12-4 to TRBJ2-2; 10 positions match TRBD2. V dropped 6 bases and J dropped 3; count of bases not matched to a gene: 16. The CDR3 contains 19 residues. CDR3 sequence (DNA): TGTGCCAGCAGCTCAACTCTAGGCCTAGCGGGGGATCACACCGGGGAGCTGTTTTTT. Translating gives CASSSTLGLAGDHTGELFF.

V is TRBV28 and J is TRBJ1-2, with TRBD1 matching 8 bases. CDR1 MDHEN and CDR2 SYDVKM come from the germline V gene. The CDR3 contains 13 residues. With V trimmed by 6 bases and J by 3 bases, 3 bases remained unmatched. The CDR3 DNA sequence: TGTGCCAGCAGGACAGGGGACGACTATGGCTACACCTTC. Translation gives CASRTGDDYGYTF.

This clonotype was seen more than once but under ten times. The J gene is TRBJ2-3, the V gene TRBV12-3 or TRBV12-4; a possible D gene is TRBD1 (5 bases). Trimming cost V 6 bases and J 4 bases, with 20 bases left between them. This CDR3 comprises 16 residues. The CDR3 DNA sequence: TGTGCCAGCAGCCGATCCCCCCAGGGCAGGGCAGATACGCAGTATTTT. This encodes CASSRSPQGRADTQYF.

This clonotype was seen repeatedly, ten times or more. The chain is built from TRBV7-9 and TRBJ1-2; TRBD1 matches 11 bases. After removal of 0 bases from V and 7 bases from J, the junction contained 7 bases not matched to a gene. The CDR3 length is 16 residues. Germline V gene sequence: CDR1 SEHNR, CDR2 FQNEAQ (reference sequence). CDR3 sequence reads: CASSLADRGRARGYTF. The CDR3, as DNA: TGTGCCAGCAGCTTAGCGGACAGGGGGCGCGCGCGTGGCTACACCTTC.

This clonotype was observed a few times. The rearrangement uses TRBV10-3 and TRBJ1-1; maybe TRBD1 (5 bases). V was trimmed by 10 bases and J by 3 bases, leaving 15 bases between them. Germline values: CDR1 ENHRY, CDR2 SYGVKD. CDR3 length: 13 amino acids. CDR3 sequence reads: CATRGGPDTEAFF. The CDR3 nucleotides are TGTGCCACGAGGGGAGGACCCGACACTGAAGCTTTCTTT.

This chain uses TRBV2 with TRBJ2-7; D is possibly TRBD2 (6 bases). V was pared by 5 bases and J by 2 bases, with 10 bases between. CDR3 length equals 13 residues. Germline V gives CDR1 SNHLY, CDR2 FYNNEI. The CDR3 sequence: CASSWRGTYEQYF. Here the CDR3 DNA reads TGTGCCAGCAGTTGGCGGGGAACCTACGAGCAGTACTTC.

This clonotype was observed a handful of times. This CDR3 reads CASSEGLGGNQPQHF. The CDR3 bases are TGTGCCAGCAGTGAGGGGTTAGGGGGGAATCAGCCCCAGCATTTT. The chain links TRBV2 to TRBJ1-5; TRBD1 is a possible D gene (6 bases). Germline V lookup: CDR1 SNHLY, CDR2 FYNNEI. This CDR3 is built from 15 residues. With 3 bases removed from V and 4 bases from J, the gap between germline ends came to 13 bases.

Here the CDR3 DNA reads TGTGCCAGCAAAGTCGACAGGGGGTCTAACTATGGCTACACCTTC. Translated: CASKVDRGSNYGYTF. J is TRBJ1-2 and V is TRBV7-9, with 9 bases matching TRBD1. V shed 7 bases, J shed 0 bases, and the junction held 6 bases outside the gene matches. The CDR3 extends over 15 amino acids. Germline values: CDR1 SEHNR, CDR2 FQNEAQ (reference sequence).